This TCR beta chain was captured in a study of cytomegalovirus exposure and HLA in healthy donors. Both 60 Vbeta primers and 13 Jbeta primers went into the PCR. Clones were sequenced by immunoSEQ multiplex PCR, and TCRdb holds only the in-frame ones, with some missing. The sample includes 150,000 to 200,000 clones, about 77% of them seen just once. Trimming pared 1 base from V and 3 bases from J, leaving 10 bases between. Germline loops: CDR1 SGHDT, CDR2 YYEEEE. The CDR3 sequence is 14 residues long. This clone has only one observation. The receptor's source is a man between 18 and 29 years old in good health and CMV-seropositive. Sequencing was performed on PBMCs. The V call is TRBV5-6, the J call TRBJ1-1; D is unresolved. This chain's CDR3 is CASSLRLADTEAFF. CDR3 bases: TGTGCCAGCAGCTTGAGGTTGGCGGACACTGAAGCTTTCTTT.